This T cell receptor beta chain was found in a study of T cells in Graves' hyperthyroidism and ophthalmopathy. Study results and limitations: Most thyroid clonotypes with frequency above 0.001 were detected in blood.

About this clonotype itself: The antigen remains unidentified.

This CDR3 has 14 residues. Germline V gives CDR1 ENHRY, CDR2 SYGVKD. Trimming shortened V by 10 bases and J by 2 bases, and 17 bases separated the two germline ends. For the diagnoses, clinical symptoms, serum thyroxine and TRAb, thyroid ultrasound and orbital computed tomography were used. Amplified TCR beta CDR3 regions derived from RNA transcripts. The primer set for the first-round RT-PCR of the TCR CDR3 was HTBI. Each CDR3 protein gets one entry after TCRdb re-called the multiplex PCR reads with MiXCR. The table lists more than 500,000 distinct CDR3 sequences, approximately 49% of them singletons.

Material for sequencing was peripheral blood or thyroid tissue (not recorded which). The chain couples TRBV10-3 to TRBJ1-2, with TRBD1 as a possible D gene (5 bases). This receptor was obtained from an adult woman with Graves' disease, either hyperthyroidism or ophthalmopathy (not recorded which). The DNA of the CDR3 is TGTGCCACCGGGCCAGCGGGGCAGAACTATGGCTACACCTTC. Its protein is CATGPAGQNYGYTF.